This T cell receptor (beta chain) was sequenced for a study of technical replicates of blood from a handful of donors. This clone was detected only once. Produced via immunoSEQ multiplex PCR; TCRdb's table is partial and in-frame only. The sample includes around 58,000 clones, approximately 90% of them seen just once. The sequence came from a human donor in good health. Some clones in this sample may be carry-over from other donors' samples. The sample consisted of PBMCs.

CDR3 bases: TGTGCCAGCAGCTTGTGGACAGGGGCCGTCGAGCAGTACTTC. Protein product: CASSLWTGAVEQYF. The chain joins TRBV5-4 to TRBJ2-7; 9 positions agree with TRBD1. The CDR3 loop spans 14 amino acids. With 1 base clipped from V and 6 bases from J, the junction kept 5 bases outside the gene matches. Germline V gene lookup returns CDR1 SGHNT and CDR2 YYREEE (reference sequence). Based on the CDR3 plus reference TRBV5-4 and TRBJ2-7, the full variable domain is ETGVTQSPTHLIKTRGQQVTLRCSSQSGHNTVSWYQQALGQGPQFIFQYYREEENGRGNFPPRFSGLQFPNYSSELNVNALELDDSALYLCASSLWTGAVEQYFGPGTRLTVT.